The rows below give T cell receptor beta chains drawn from one sample of a study of blood T cell repertoires in COVID-19. Sequenced by immunoSEQ multiplex PCR; TCRdb stores in-frame clones only, minus some. The repertoire holds tens of thousands of clones, with around four fifths as singletons. The sequencing sample was made of peripheral blood. All receptors derive from a woman aged 80 or over with acute or convalescent COVID-19. CDR3s include the opening cysteine and the closing phenylalanine or tryptophan. A D gene is named only where the DNA matches it firmly.

>TRBV6-6|TRBJ1-1|TRBD1
CASSKDRGNTEAFF
>TRBV6-5|TRBJ2-5|-
CASSSNRFGKETQYF
>TRBV18|TRBJ2-1|-
CASSPENEQFF
>TRBV11-3|TRBJ2-1|-
CASSLGQGSYNEQFF
>TRBV7-8|TRBJ1-6|-
CASSMYRDSYNSPLHF
>TRBV2|TRBJ2-1|-
CASKGGDSYNEQFF
>TRBV12-3/TRBV12-4|TRBJ2-1|-
CASSREREQFF
>TRBV24-1|TRBJ1-1|TRBD1
CATSDRGQGDTEAFF
>TRBV6-5|TRBJ1-2|-
CASSVAGSNYGYTF
>TRBV30|TRBJ2-1|-
CAWSRKGPYNEQFF
>TRBV7-9|TRBJ1-1|-
CASSSPGPVTEAFF
>TRBV2|TRBJ2-1|-
CASSEAGVGEQFF
>TRBV6-5|TRBJ2-7|-
CASRNAGAYEQYF
>TRBV18|TRBJ1-1|TRBD1
CASSPTRDRIPGDTEAFF
>TRBV29-1|TRBJ2-7|TRBD1
CSVSGQGAQEQYF
>TRBV29-1|TRBJ1-1|-
CSVDKDRQNTEAFF
>TRBV5-6|TRBJ2-2|TRBD2
CASSYSGTATGELFF
>TRBV27|TRBJ2-7|TRBD2
CASSLSPVGLAGGYSYEQYF
>TRBV29-1|TRBJ1-1|-
CSVYQQVNEAFF
>TRBV5-1|TRBJ2-3|TRBD2
CASSLVREADTQYF
>TRBV29-1|TRBJ1-1|-
CSGNRNQNTEAFF
>TRBV12-3/TRBV12-4|TRBJ1-1|-
CASSFRGITEAFF
>TRBV9|TRBJ2-1|TRBD1
CASSVDTGDNEQFF
>TRBV27|TRBJ2-5|TRBD1
CASSGTGPQETQYF
>TRBV5-1|TRBJ2-3|TRBD1
CASSSGTGEDTQYF
>TRBV2|TRBJ1-5|-
CASSGGTSQADQPQHF
>TRBV11-2|TRBJ1-2|-
CASSSTRAAGYGYTF
>TRBV2|TRBJ2-3|-
CASTAGMGSPGTDTQYF
>TRBV6-5|TRBJ2-3|-
CASTSGTSTDTQYF
>TRBV6-5|TRBJ1-2|TRBD1
CASSYSAGGGYGYTF
>TRBV12-5|TRBJ2-3|TRBD1
CASGLTGGRGDTQYF
>TRBV27|TRBJ1-1|-
CASTTGSPAAEAFF
>TRBV19|TRBJ2-3|TRBD1
CASSIDVPGQGSDTQYF
>TRBV10-1|TRBJ2-2|TRBD2
CASSDTPGLAGAGAAGELFF
>TRBV11-2|TRBJ1-1|-
CASSLFRVGEAFF
>TRBV3-1/TRBV3-2|TRBJ2-1|TRBD2
CASSPLAAWGNEQFF
>TRBV15|TRBJ2-2|TRBD2
CATRGLAGDNTGELFF
>TRBV4-1|TRBJ1-2|-
CASSPAAGGLYGYTF
>TRBV30|TRBJ1-2|-
CAWGPRRGHPYGYTF
>TRBV6-5|TRBJ1-6|-
CASSRTPFDSPLHF